This T cell receptor (beta chain) comes out of a study of blood T cell repertoires in COVID-19. Clones were sequenced by immunoSEQ multiplex PCR, and TCRdb holds only the in-frame ones, with some missing. The data contain about 300,000 clones, approximately 89% of them singletons. The J segment lost 3 bases and the V segment lost 4 bases, leaving 4 bases of the junction unmatched. From germline, CDR1 is MNHEY and CDR2 SVGAGI. CDR3 length: 16 amino acids. The chain carries TRBV6-5 and TRBJ1-6; 9 nucleotides line up with TRBD1. The sequence derives from a woman between 45 and 60 years old who had been exposed to COVID-19. Sample: PBMCs or T cells enriched from blood (not recorded which). The CDR3 here is CASSSGQGIYNSPLHF. The CDR3 coding sequence is TGTGCCAGCAGTTCCGGACAGGGGATCTATAATTCACCCCTCCACTTT.